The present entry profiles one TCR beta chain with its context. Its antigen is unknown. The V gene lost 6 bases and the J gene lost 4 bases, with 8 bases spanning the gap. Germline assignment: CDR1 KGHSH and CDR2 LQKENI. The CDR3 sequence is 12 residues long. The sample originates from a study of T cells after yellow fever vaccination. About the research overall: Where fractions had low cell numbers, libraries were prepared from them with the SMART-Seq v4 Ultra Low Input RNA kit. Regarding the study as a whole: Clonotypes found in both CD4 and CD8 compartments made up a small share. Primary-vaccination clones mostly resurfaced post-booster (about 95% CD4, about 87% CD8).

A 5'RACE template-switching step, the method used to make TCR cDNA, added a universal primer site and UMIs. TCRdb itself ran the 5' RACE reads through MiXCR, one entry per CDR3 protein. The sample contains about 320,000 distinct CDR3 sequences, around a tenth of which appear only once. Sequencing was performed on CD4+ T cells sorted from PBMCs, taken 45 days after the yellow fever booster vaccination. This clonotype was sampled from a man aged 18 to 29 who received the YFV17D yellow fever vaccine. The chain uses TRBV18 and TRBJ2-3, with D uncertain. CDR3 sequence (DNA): TGTGCCAGCTCGTCCACCCCAGATACGCAGTATTTT. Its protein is CASSSTPDTQYF. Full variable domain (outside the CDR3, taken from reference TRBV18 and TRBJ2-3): NAGVMQNPRHLVRRRGQEARLRCSPMKGHSHVYWYRQLPEEGLKFMVYLQKENIIDESGMPKERFSAEFPKEGPSILRIQQVVRGDSAAYFCASSSTPDTQYFGPGTRLTVL.